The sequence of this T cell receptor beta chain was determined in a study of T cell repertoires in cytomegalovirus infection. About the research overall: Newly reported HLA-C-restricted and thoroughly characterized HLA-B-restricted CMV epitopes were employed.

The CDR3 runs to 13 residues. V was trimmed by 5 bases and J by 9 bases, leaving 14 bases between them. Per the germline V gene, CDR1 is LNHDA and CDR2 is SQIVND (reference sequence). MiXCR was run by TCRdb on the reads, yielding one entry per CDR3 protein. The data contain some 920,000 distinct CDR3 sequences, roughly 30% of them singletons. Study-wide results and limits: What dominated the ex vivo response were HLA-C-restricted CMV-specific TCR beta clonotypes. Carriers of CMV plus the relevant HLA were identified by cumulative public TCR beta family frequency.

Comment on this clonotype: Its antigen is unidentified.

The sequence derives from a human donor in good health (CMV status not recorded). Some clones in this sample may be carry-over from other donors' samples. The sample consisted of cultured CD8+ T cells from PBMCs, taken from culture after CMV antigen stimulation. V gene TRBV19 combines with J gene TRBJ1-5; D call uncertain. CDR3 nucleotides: TGTGCCAGTAGTCCCTATTGGAGTGGGCCCCAGCATTTT. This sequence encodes CASSPYWSGPQHF.